The rows below give T cell receptor beta chains drawn from one sample of a study of T cells in Graves' hyperthyroidism and ophthalmopathy. TCRdb reanalysed the multiplex PCR reads using MiXCR and keeps one entry per CDR3 protein. Of a few hundred thousand distinct CDR3 sequences listed, more than 20% are singletons. Sequencing input: blood. Source of these receptors: a man aged 45 to 65 with Graves' hyperthyroidism. The CDR3 runs from the conserved cysteine through the conserved F or W.

j_call | v_call | cdr3_aa
TRBJ2-7 | TRBV6-1 | CASLSGNYEQYF
TRBJ2-7 | TRBV3-1 | CASSQSFAAVTLYEQYF
TRBJ2-1 | TRBV7-3 | CASSQRSLAGYNEQFF
TRBJ2-7 | TRBV6-2/TRBV6-3 | CASRPAPWEGNYEQYF
TRBJ2-1 | TRBV2 | CASRGDFSYNEQFF
TRBJ2-7 | TRBV7-9 | CASSHPQRVDEQYF
TRBJ1-1 | TRBV11-1 | CASSLSLANTEAFF
TRBJ2-7 | TRBV10-3 | CATSFPPSTSGNEQYF
TRBJ2-7 | TRBV9 | CASSVGGDSYEQYF
TRBJ2-7 | TRBV6-1 | CASTPVNARAYEQYF
TRBJ1-6 | TRBV3-1 | CASSQSRGLDSPLHF
TRBJ2-5 | TRBV11-2 | CASSVTVYQETQYF
TRBJ2-2 | TRBV6-1 | CASKRASGWNTGELFF
TRBJ2-3 | TRBV19 | CASTAPGGRDTQYF
TRBJ1-2 | TRBV3-1 | CASSQAGTVYGYTF
TRBJ2-4 | TRBV6-2/TRBV6-3 | CASSFSYAKNIQYF
TRBJ2-5 | TRBV19 | CASRTSGSETQYF
TRBJ2-7 | TRBV18 | CASSPPTYEQYF
TRBJ2-5 | TRBV6-2/TRBV6-3 | CASSYPLSGMETQYF
TRBJ2-3 | TRBV7-2 | CASSPRGAKDTQYF
TRBJ2-1 | TRBV5-1 | CASAPGTTVSNEQFF
TRBJ2-1 | TRBV12-3/TRBV12-4 | CASSRGGGLNEQFF
TRBJ1-1 | TRBV12-3/TRBV12-4 | CASRNTVKIRSTEAFF
TRBJ1-2 | TRBV6-1 | CASSEEAGANYGYTF
TRBJ1-1 | TRBV7-9 | CASSQTGMNTEAFF
TRBJ2-7 | TRBV5-6 | CASSPRSGVSYEQYF
TRBJ2-3 | TRBV7-9 | CASSLPGRTKGGTDTQYF
TRBJ2-3 | TRBV5-6 | CASSLPQGRDTQYF
TRBJ2-7 | TRBV18 | CVSSPPGSAYEQYF
TRBJ2-7 | TRBV7-2 | CASSQEGDSYEQYF
TRBJ2-2 | TRBV6-2/TRBV6-3 | CASSEDGELFF
TRBJ2-5 | TRBV19 | CASSGAGPQETQYF
TRBJ2-5 | TRBV6-1 | CASSRRGGRAEEETQYF
TRBJ1-4 | TRBV11-2 | CASSLGTGYEKLFF
TRBJ2-1 | TRBV6-1 | CASSSLGTAAEQFF
TRBJ2-3 | TRBV6-1 | CASSKQDRSTDTQYF
TRBJ2-2 | TRBV11-2 | CASTVNRGRGTGELFF
TRBJ2-1 | TRBV5-6 | CASSLGDFNEQFF
TRBJ1-4 | TRBV2 | CASSAGTPSVLFF
TRBJ1-6 | TRBV7-9 | CASSAERPPLHF
TRBJ1-4 | TRBV11-2 | CASSPDGIRGKLFF
TRBJ1-1 | TRBV20-1 | CSASRDSRRNTEAFF
TRBJ1-2 | TRBV11-1 | CASSNGQPYGYTF